These 13 T cell receptor beta chains came from one sample sequenced in a study of early T cells in non-severe SARS-CoV-2 infection. TCRdb re-derived calls from the 5' RACE reads in MiXCR, one entry per CDR3 protein. The table lists more than 50,000 distinct CDR3 sequences, more than 12% of them singletons, with 9% to 10% in the top ten. Specimen: whole blood, collected at baseline. The source is an adult who was a healthcare worker with PCR-confirmed SARS-CoV-2 infection or an uninfected control (not recorded which).

At least ten counts were recorded for this clonotype. V is TRBV2 and J is TRBJ2-3; D is undetermined. The CDR3 runs 13 residues. Trimming pared 6 bases from V and 7 bases from J, leaving 14 bases between. Germline-derived CDR1 and CDR2 are SNHLY and FYNNEI. CDR3 sequence reads: CASRETMGNTQYF. The CDR3 coding sequence is TGTGCCAGCAGGGAAACGATGGGAAATACGCAGTATTTT.

The chain joins TRBV12-5 to TRBJ1-1; D remains ambiguous. This CDR3 is 12 amino acids long. V dropped 6 bases and J dropped 9 bases, with 14 bases sitting between them. Per germline, CDR1 LGHNT and CDR2 FRNRAP. The CDR3 protein is CASGLSSLQAFF. For the CDR3, the DNA is TGTGCTAGTGGCCTTAGTAGCCTGCAAGCTTTCTTT. The entire variable domain, with the rest obtained from reference TRBV12-5 and TRBJ1-1, is as follows: DARVTQTPRHKVTEMGQEVTMRCQPILGHNTVFWYRQTMMQGLELLAYFRNRAPLDDSGMPKDRFSAEMPDATLATLKIQPSEPRDSAVYFCASGLSSLQAFFGQGTRLTVV.

In this sample, this clonotype turned up a few times. The CDR3 here is CASSQGGAAPGELFF. DNA of the CDR3: TGTGCCAGCAGCCAGGGAGGAGCGGCCCCCGGGGAGCTGTTTTTT. V is TRBV11-3 and J is TRBJ2-2; possibly TRBD2 for D (6 bases). Trimming removed 5 bases from V and 6 bases from J, with 16 bases in between. Germline-derived CDR1 and CDR2 are SGHNT and YENEEA. The CDR3 is 15 amino acids.

J is TRBJ2-1 and V is TRBV5-4; 7 bases align to TRBD1. Trimming removed 2 bases from V and 3 bases from J; junction bases left unmatched: 5. Germline V CDR1 and CDR2: SGHNT, YYREEE (reference sequence). The CDR3 length is 15 residues. CDR3 sequence (DNA): TGTGCCAGCAGCTTCGGGACAGAATTCTACAATGAGCAGTTCTTC. This gives the protein CASSFGTEFYNEQFF.

Only a few counts were recorded for this clonotype. The chain combines TRBV6-5 with TRBJ1-1, with TRBD1 identical over 9 bases. The CDR3 has 13 residues. V shed 6 bases, J shed 5 bases, and the junction held 4 bases outside the gene matches. Germline values: CDR1 MNHEY, CDR2 SVGAGI. CDR3 coding DNA: TGTGCCAGCAGAAGGACAGGGGCAACTGAAGCTTTCTTT. Amino acid sequence: CASRRTGATEAFF.

This clonotype was counted only a few times. The J gene is TRBJ2-5, the V gene TRBV12-3 or TRBV12-4; possibly TRBD1 for D (7 bases). V lost 5 bases, J lost 8 bases, and 15 bases lay in between. The CDR3 extends over 13 amino acids. The CDR3 spells CASSPRQGGTQYF. In DNA form, the CDR3 reads TGTGCCAGCAGTCCCCGGCAGGGGGGTACCCAGTACTTC.

This clonotype was found a few times. V is TRBV12-3 or TRBV12-4 and J is TRBJ2-2, with 9 bases matching TRBD2. The V and J ends lost 6 bases and 4 bases, in that order; junction bases with no gene match: 9. The CDR3 has 16 amino acids. DNA of the CDR3: TGTGCCAGCAGCCCAGCGGGGGGCAGCGGCACCGGGGAGCTGTTTTTT. Translating it yields CASSPAGGSGTGELFF.

In its sample, this clonotype was seen a few times. V and J are TRBV2 and TRBJ2-7, with D uncertain. V was trimmed by 5 bases and J by 0 bases, leaving 5 bases between them. The germline V gene has CDR1 SNHLY and CDR2 FYNNEI. The CDR3 spans 12 residues. The CDR3, as DNA: TGTGCCAGCAGTAAGGGCTCCTACGAGCAGTACTTC. This encodes CASSKGSYEQYF.

This clonotype was seen ten or more times. The chain combines TRBV20-1 with TRBJ2-1, with 8 bases that match TRBD1. The CDR3 runs to 14 residues. Germline V gene data show CDR1 as DFQATT and CDR2 as SNEGSKA (reference sequence). J lost 0 bases, V lost 5 bases, and 3 bases had no gene match. The CDR3 coding sequence is TGCAGTGCTGGGGACAGGAGCTCCTACAATGAGCAGTTCTTC. Its protein product is CSAGDRSSYNEQFF.

This clonotype has at least ten counts. J is TRBJ1-1 and V is TRBV11-2; D is ambiguous. Germline V gene lookup returns CDR1 SGHAT and CDR2 FQNNGV. The V and J ends lost 5 bases and 4 bases respectively, with 11 bases between them. The CDR3 covers 13 residues. CDR3 bases: TGTGCCAGCAGCATAGGGCTTGGCACTGAAGCTTTCTTT. It specifies CASSIGLGTEAFF.

This clonotype has more than one count but fewer than ten. The V and J genes are TRBV12-3 or TRBV12-4 and TRBJ1-5; maybe TRBD1 (5 bases). Trimming cost V 4 bases and J 5 bases, with 6 bases left between them. This CDR3 has 12 residues. The CDR3 region has the DNA TGTGCCAGCAGTTGGGGCCATCAGCCCCAGCATTTT. Translating it yields CASSWGHQPQHF.

Only a few counts were recorded for this clonotype. Germline and junction disagree at one end, which may indicate a read error. The chain carries TRBV27 and TRBJ2-1; D is unresolved. The CDR3 is 14 amino acids. From germline, CDR1 is MNHEY and CDR2 SMNVEV (reference sequence). CDR3 amino acids: CASSRAQTANEQLF. Written as DNA, the CDR3 is TGTGCCAGCAGCCGGGCTCAAACGGCGAATGAGCAGCTCTTC.

This clonotype has a handful of counts. V usage is TRBV2 and J usage is TRBJ1-6; possible D gene TRBD1, 5 bases. V gave up 7 bases and J gave up 9 bases, with 22 bases separating them. CDR3 length equals 16 residues. Germline CDR1 is SNHLY and CDR2 is FYNNEI. The CDR3 bases are TGTGCCAGCACCCTTTCCTGGGACCCAGGGACTTCACCCCTCCACTTT. Protein sequence: CASTLSWDPGTSPLHF.